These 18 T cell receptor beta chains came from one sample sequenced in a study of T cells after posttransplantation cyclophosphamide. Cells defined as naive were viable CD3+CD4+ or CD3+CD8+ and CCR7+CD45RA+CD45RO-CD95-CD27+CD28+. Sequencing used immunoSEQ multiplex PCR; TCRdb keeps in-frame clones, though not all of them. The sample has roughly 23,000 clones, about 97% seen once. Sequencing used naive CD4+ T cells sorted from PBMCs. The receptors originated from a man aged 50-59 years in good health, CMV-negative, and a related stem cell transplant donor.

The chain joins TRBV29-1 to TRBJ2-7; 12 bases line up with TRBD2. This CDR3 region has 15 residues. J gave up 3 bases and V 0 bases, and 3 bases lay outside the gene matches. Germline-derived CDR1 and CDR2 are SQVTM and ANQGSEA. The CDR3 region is CSVEDPTSGSYEQYF. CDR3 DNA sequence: TGCAGCGTTGAAGATCCGACTAGCGGGAGCTACGAGCAGTACTTC.

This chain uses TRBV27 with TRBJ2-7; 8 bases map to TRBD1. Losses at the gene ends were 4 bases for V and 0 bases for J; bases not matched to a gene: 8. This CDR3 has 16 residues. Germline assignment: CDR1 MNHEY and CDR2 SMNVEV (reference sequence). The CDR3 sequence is CASSSRQGTDSYEQYF. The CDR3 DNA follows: TGTGCCAGCAGTTCCAGACAGGGGACAGACTCCTACGAGCAGTACTTC.

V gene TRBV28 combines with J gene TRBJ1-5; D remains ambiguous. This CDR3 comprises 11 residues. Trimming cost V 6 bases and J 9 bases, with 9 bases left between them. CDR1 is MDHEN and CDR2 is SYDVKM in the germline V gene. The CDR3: CASSGRGPQHF. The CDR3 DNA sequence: TGTGCCAGCAGCGGTCGCGGGCCCCAGCATTTT.

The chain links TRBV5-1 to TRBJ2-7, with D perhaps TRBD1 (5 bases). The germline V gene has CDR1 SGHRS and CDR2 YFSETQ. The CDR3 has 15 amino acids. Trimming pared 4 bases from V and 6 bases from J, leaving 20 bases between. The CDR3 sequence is CASSVVRQGLGEQYF. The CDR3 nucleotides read TGCGCCAGCAGCGTAGTAAGGCAGGGTCTGGGCGAGCAGTACTTC.

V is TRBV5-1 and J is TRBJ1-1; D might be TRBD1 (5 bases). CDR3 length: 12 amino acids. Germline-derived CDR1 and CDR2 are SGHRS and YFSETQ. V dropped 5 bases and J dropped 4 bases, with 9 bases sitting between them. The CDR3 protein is CASRGGCTEAFF. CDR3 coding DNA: TGCGCCAGCAGGGGGGGGTGCACTGAAGCTTTCTTT.

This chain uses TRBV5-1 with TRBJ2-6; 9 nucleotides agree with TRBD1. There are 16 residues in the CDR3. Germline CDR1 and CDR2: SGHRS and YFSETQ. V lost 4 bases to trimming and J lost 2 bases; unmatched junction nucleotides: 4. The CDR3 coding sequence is TGCGCCAGCAGCCTTCGACAGGGGGCTGGGGCCAACGTCCTGACTTTC. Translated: CASSLRQGAGANVLTF.

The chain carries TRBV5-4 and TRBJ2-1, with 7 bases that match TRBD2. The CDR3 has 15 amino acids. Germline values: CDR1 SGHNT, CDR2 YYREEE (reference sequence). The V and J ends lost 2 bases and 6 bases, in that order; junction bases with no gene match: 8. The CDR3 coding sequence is TGTGCCAGCAGCTTACAAAGCGGGAATGGCAATGAGCAGTTCTTC. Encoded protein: CASSLQSGNGNEQFF.

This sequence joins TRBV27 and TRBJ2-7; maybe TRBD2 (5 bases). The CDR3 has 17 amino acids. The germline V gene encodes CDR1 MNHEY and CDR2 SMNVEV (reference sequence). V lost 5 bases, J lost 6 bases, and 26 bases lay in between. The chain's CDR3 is CASSPHPKPGPAGEQYF. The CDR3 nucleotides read TGTGCCAGCAGTCCCCATCCCAAACCTGGACCCGCGGGCGAGCAGTACTTC.

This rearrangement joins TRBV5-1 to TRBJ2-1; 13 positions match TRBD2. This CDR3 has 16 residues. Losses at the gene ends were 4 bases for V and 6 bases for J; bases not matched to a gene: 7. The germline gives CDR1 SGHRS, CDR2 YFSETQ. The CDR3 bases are TGCGCCAGCAGCACCACACTAGCGGGAGGGCCCAATGAGCAGTTCTTC. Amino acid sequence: CASSTTLAGGPNEQFF.

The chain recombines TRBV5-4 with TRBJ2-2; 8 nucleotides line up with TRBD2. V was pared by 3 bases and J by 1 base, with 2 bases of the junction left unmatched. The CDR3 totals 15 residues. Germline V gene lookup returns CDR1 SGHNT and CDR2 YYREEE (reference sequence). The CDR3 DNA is TGTGCCAGCAGCTGGGGACTAGAGAACACCGGGGAGCTGTTTTTT. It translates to CASSWGLENTGELFF.

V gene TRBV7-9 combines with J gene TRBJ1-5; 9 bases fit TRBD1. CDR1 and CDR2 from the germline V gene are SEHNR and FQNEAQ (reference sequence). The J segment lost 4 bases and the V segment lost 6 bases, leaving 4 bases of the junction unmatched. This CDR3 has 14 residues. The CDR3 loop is CASSIDRGNQPQHF. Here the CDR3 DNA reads TGTGCCAGCAGTATAGACAGGGGGAATCAGCCCCAGCATTTT.

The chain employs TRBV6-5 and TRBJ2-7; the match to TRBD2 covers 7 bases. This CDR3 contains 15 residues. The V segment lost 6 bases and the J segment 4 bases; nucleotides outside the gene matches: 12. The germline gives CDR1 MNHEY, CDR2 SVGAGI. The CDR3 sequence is CASRDPIGGSYEQYF. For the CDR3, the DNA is TGTGCCAGCAGGGACCCGATAGGCGGGAGTTACGAGCAGTACTTC.

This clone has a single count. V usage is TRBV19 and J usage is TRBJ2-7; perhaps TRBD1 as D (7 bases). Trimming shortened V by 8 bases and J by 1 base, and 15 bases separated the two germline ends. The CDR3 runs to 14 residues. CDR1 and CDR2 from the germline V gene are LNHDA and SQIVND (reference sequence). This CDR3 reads CASGGTANSYEQYF. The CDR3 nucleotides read TGTGCCAGTGGCGGGACAGCTAATTCCTACGAGCAGTACTTC. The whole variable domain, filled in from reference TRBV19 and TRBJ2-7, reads DGGITQSPKYLFRKEGQNVTLSCEQNLNHDAMYWYRQDPGQGLRLIYYSQIVNDFQKGDIAEGYSVSREKKESFPLTVTSAQKNPTAFYLCASGGTANSYEQYFGPGTRLTVT.

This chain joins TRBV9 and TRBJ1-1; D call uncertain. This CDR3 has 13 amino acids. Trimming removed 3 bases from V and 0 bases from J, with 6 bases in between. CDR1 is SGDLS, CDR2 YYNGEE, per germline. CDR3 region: CASSGHVNTEAFF. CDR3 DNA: TGTGCCAGCAGCGGACACGTGAACACTGAAGCTTTCTTT.

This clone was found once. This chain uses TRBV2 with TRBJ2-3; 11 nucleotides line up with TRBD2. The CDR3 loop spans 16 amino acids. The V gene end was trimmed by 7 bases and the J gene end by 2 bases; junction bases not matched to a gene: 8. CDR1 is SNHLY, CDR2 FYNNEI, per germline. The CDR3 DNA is TGTGCCAGCACCGCTAGCGGGGGGCCCTCCACAGATACGCAGTATTTT. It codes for CASTASGGPSTDTQYF.

CDR3 amino acids: CASRGQGGGYTF. CDR3 sequence (DNA): TGTGCCAGCAGGGGACAGGGCGGCGGCTACACCTTC. J is TRBJ1-2 and V is TRBV6-6; the match to TRBD1 covers 9 bases. With V trimmed by 6 bases and J by 8 bases, 4 bases remained unmatched. Germline V lookup: CDR1 MNHNY, CDR2 SVGAGI (reference sequence). The CDR3 has 12 residues.

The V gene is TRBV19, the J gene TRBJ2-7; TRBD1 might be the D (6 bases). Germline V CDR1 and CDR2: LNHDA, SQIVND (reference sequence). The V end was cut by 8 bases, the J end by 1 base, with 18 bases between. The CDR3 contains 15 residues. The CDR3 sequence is CASRRRGTASYEQYF. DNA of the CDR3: TGTGCCAGTCGCCGAAGGGGGACGGCATCCTACGAGCAGTACTTC.

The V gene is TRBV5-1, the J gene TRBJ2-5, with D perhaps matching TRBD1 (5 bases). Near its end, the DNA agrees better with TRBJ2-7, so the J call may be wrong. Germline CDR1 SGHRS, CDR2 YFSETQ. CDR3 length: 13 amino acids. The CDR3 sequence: CASSLAGSYEQYF. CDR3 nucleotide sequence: TGCGCCAGCAGCTTGGCAGGGTCCTACGAGCAGTACTTC.